This paragraph covers one TCR beta chain sequence. Its antigen target is currently unknown. No base quality values were provided; no much bigger clone lies one nucleotide off. Other DNA sequences from this sample encode an identical CDR3 as well. CDR1 and CDR2, looked up from the germline V gene, are SQVTM and ANQGSEA. After removal of 4 bases from V and 4 bases from J, the junction retains 2 bases not matched to a gene. The CDR3 numbers 12 residues from cysteine through phenylalanine. Just the 36-base CDR3 DNA is kept, in frame starting at base 1. Using the deep immunoSEQ assay, multiplex PCR amplified TCR CDR3 regions from genomic DNA. Extracted genomic DNA from each cell subset was distributed evenly across all wells of several immunoSEQ 96-well plates, and each plate was treated as a replicate. For unsorted PBMC, 300 ng genomic DNA, equal to 30,000 or so T cell genomes, was loaded into each replicate PCR. Ten immunoSEQ deep assay plates were used to sequence the unsorted PBMC genomic DNA. Purified libraries were measured with a Qubit 3.0 fluorometer, size-checked on a Bioanalyzer 2100, and measured again with the KAPA Library Quantification kit. Every immunoSEQ 96-well plate was sequenced on a dedicated single-read 150-cycle Illumina NextSeq 550 flow cell. The study's own analysis went as follows. Because only junctional sequences without quality scores were contained in the immunoSEQ output, filtering matching that applied to full-length reads could not be performed. To assign V/J genes and CDR3, sequences were annotated against IMGT germline references using PyIR, a Python wrapper for IgBLAST v1.9. Reads with weak V/J assignments (E-value above 1e-6), missing CDR3, stop codons, out-of-frame junctions, or ambiguous translated residues were removed. V3J clonotypes were defined as sequences sharing an identical inferred V gene, J gene, and CDR3 amino acid sequence. Percentage overlap between repertoires was calculated by dividing the number of shared unique clonotypes by the size of the smaller repertoire. Three approaches were used to assess repertoire richness: RTK rarefaction, the Chao1 estimator, and Recon v2.1 estimates of unobserved clonotypes. Here the immuneACCESS table is served through TCRdb, limited to in-frame sequences with V and J called. Missing clones are a known gap in these copies; in checked studies unresolved V genes cover under half, and the rest lacks a known reason. Clone size and the V and J calls come from that table; the DNA yielded D and trimming. This sample lists around 510,000 clones; around 81% were detected once. The top ten clones comprise 12% of the sample.

The donors were healthy, HIV-negative adults who had no recently reported acute infections or vaccinations. Every donor was a Caucasian adult living in Nashville, Tennessee, USA. In the unsorted samples, 85 million to 100 million PBMCs were counted, and genomic DNA was extracted using the QIAamp DNA Blood Mini kit. After blood collection by leukapheresis, PBMCs were isolated using Ficoll-Histopaque density gradient centrifugation and then cryopreserved in the vapor phase of liquid nitrogen. These data come from a study of shared clonotypes between healthy human individuals (dated by TCRdb to about 2020). With respect to the entire study: The cohort comprised two women and a few men aged 18 to 49 years. The study deeply sequenced blood TCR repertoires of five healthy adults to estimate repertoire size and the extent of clonotype sharing between individuals. To increase sequencing depth and limit assay-specific biases, TCR repertoire library preparation and sequencing were carried out by different laboratories using diverse techniques. Per donor, leukapheresis produced somewhere between about 0.8 and 9 billion PBMCs. Broader findings and caveats from the paper: Pairwise subsampling indicated that sequencing depth was expected to affect the degree of clonotype sharing among donors. The small number of donors limited the genetic and exposure-history diversity represented. Sampling was limited to blood, and TCR repertoires in tissue likely differ from TCR repertoires in blood.

Sample: PBMCs. The sequence was collected from a woman in her thirties or forties in good health. Some clones in this sample may be carry-over from other donors' samples. The V and J segments used are TRBV29-1 and TRBJ1-1; 8 junctional bases match TRBD1. In nucleotide form, the sequence is TGCAGCGTTGGAACAGGGGGCACTGAAGCTTTCTTT. Its protein product is CSVGTGGTEAFF.